The clone carrying this T cell receptor beta chain has a handful of counts. This sample is part of a study of T cells in Graves' hyperthyroidism and ophthalmopathy. Amplified TCR beta CDR3 regions came from RNA transcripts. Initially, a first-round RT-PCR of the TCR CDR3 employed the HTBI primer set. MiXCR, applied by TCRdb to the multiplex PCR reads, yields one record per CDR3 protein. This table holds 410,000 or so distinct CDR3 sequences, about 14% found once. There are 12 residues in the CDR3. V lost 5 bases and J 7 bases, leaving 10 bases between the germline ends. From germline, CDR1 is KGHDR and CDR2 SFDVKD.

The V gene is TRBV24-1, the J gene TRBJ1-1, with a tentative D call TRBD1 (5 bases). This TCR was sampled from a man between 18 and 29 years old with Graves' ophthalmopathy. What was sequenced was blood. This chain's CDR3 is CATSVTGIEAFF. The CDR3 DNA reads TGTGCCACCAGTGTTACAGGCATTGAAGCTTTCTTT.